This T cell receptor (beta chain) was identified in a study of glioma-infiltrating T cells. Points from the study as a whole: Above-expected tissue-blood divergence occurred in all gliomas, most in low-grade ones.

CDR1 is MNHNY and CDR2 is SVGAGI in the germline V gene (reference sequence). The germline V and J ends were trimmed by 0 bases and 1 base, with 6 bases remaining between them. The CDR3 covers 14 residues. Amplification of TCR alpha and beta CDR3 regions from RNA used iRepertoire nested multiplex PCR. TCRdb ran MiXCR on the multiplex PCR reads and lists one entry per CDR3 protein. This sample yields some 110,000 distinct CDR3 sequences, of which roughly 25% are seen a single time; 15% belongs to the top ten. This clonotype was seen repeatedly, ten times or more. Its target is unknown. This sequence joins TRBV6-6 and TRBJ1-2; the D is unclear. The specimen sequenced was glioma tissue, nonneoplastic brain tissue, or PBMCs (not recorded which). The clonotype was recovered from a human donor with low-grade glioma or glioblastoma, undergoing nonglioma brain surgery, or in good health (not recorded which). CDR3 sequence (DNA): TGTGCCAGCAGTTACTCGAACCATAACTATGGCTACACCTTC. Translating gives CASSYSNHNYGYTF.